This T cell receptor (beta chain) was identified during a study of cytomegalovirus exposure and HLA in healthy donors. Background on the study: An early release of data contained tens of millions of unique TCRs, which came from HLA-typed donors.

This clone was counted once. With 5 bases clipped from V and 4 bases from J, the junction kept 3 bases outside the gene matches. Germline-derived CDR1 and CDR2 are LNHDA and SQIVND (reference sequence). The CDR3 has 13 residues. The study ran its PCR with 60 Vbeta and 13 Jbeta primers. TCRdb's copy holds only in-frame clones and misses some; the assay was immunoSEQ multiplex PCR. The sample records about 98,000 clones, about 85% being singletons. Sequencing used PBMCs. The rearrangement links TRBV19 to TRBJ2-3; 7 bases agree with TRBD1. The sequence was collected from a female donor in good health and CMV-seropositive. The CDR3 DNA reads TGTGCCAGTAGTCCTACAGGGGCAGATACGCAGTATTTT. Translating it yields CASSPTGADTQYF.